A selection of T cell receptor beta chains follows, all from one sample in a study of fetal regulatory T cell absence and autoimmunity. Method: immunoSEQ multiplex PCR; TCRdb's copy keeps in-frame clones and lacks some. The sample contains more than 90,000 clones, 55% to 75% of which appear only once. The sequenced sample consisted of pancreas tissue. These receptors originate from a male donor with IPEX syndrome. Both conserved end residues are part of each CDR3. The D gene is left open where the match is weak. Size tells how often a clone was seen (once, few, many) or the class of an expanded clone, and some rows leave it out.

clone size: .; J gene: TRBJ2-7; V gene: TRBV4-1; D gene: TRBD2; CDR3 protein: CASSQDAGLAGGIYEQYF; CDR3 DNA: TGCGCCAGCAGCCAAGATGCCGGACTAGCGGGGGGAATATACGAGCAGTACTTC
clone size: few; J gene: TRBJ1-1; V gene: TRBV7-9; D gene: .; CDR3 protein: CASSYGRSEAFF; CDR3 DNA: TGTGCCAGCAGCTATGGCCGGTCTGAAGCTTTCTTT
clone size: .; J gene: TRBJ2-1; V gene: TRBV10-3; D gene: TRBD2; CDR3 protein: CAISEGLAGPYNEQFF; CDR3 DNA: TGTGCCATCAGTGAAGGACTAGCGGGGCCTTACAATGAGCAGTTCTTC
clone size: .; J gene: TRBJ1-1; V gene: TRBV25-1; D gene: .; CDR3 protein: CASSEPARTEAFF; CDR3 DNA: TGTGCCAGCAGTGAACCGGCCCGCACTGAAGCTTTCTTT
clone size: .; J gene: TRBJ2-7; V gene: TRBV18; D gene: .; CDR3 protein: CASSPDNSYEQYF; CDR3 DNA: TGTGCCAGCTCACCGGACAACTCCTACGAGCAGTACTTC
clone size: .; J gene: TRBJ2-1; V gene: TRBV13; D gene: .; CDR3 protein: CASSFPRENEQFF; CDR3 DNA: TGTGCCAGCAGCTTCCCCAGGGAGAATGAGCAGTTCTTC
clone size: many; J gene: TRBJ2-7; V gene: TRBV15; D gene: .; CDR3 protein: CATSRDGQGPYEQYF; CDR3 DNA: TGTGCCACCAGCAGAGATGGGCAGGGCCCCTACGAGCAGTACTTC
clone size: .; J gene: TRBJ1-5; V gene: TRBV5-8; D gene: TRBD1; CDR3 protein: CASSYGQGNQPQHF; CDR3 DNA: TGTGCCAGCAGCTATGGACAGGGCAATCAGCCCCAGCATTTT
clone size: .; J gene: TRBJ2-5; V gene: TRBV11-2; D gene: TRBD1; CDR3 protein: CASSPGQAEGETQYF; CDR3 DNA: TGTGCCAGCAGCCCGGGACAGGCGGAAGGAGAGACCCAGTACTTC
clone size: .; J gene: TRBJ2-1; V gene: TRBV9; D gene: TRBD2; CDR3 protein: CASSVGAGGGNEQFF; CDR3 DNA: TGTGCCAGCAGCGTAGGGGCGGGAGGAGGAAATGAGCAGTTCTTC
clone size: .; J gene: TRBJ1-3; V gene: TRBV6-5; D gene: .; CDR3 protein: CASRTGSAGNTIYF; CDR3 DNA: TGTGCCAGCCGGACGGGCTCCGCGGGAAACACCATATATTTT
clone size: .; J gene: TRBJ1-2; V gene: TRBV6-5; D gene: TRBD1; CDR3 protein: CASSPTGIYGYTF; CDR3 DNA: TGTGCCAGCAGCCCGACAGGGATCTATGGCTACACCTTC
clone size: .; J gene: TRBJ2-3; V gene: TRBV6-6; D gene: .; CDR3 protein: CASSRLKGHSTDTQYF; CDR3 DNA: TGTGCCAGCAGTCGACTGAAGGGACATAGCACAGATACGCAGTATTTT
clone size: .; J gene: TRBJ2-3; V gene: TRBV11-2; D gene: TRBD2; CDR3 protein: CASSSRGFPTDTQYF; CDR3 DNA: TGTGCCAGCAGCTCGCGGGGGTTCCCCACAGATACGCAGTATTTT
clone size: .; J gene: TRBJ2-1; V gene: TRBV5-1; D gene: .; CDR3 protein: CASSSEPLDHHHEQFF; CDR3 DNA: TGCGCCAGCAGCTCGGAACCGTTGGATCATCATCATGAGCAGTTCTTC
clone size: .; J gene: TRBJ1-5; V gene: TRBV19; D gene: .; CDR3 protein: CATEGGGNQPQHF; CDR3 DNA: TGTGCCACCGAGGGGGGAGGCAATCAGCCCCAGCATTTT
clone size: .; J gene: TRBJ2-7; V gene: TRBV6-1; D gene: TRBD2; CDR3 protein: CASSVWASGGYEQYF; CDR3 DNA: TGTGCCAGCAGTGTGTGGGCTAGCGGGGGTTACGAGCAGTACTTC
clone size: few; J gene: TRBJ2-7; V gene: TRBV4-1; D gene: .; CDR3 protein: CASSQDLRDPGDEQYF; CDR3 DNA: TGCGCCAGCAGCCAAGATCTGCGCGACCCAGGGGACGAGCAGTACTTC
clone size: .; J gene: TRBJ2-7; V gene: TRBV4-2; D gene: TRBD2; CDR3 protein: CASSPRTSGIYEQYF; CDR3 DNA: TGTGCCAGCAGCCCCCGGACTAGCGGGATTTACGAGCAGTACTTC
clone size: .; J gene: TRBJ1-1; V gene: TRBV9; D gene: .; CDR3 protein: CASSVDEGTEAFF; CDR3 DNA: TGTGCCAGCAGCGTAGATGAGGGCACTGAAGCTTTCTTT
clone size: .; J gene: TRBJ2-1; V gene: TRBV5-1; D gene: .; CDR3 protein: CASSLTKGSLAWDEQFF; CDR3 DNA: TGCGCCAGCAGCTTAACGAAGGGGTCGCTAGCGTGGGATGAGCAGTTCTTC
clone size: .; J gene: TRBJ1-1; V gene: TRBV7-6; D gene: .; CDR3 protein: CASSLAVGVGAEAFF; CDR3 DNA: TGTGCCAGCAGCTTAGCAGTGGGGGTCGGAGCTGAAGCTTTCTTT
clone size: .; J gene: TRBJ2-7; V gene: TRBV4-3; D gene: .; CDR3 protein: CASSQDPPGKFF; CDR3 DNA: TGCGCCAGCAGCCAAGATCCCCCAGGTAAGTTCTTC
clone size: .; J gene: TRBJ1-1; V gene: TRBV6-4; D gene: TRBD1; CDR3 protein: CASRVGQGRNTEAFF; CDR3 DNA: TGTGCCAGCAGAGTGGGACAGGGTAGGAACACTGAAGCTTTCTTT
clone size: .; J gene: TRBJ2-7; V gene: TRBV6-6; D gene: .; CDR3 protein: CASTRGAGAYEQYF; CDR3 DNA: TGTGCCAGCACAAGGGGGGCGGGGGCCTACGAGCAGTACTTC
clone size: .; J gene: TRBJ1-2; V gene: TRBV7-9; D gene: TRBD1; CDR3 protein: CASSSTGRGYTF; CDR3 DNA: TGTGCCAGCAGCTCGACAGGGAGAGGCTACACCTTC
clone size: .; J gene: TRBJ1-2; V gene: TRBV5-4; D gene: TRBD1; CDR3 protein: CASSWTGYGYTF; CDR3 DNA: TGTGCCAGCAGCTGGACAGGGTATGGCTACACCTTC
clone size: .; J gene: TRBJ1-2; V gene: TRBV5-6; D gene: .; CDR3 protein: CASSFGRFNYGYTF; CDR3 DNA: TGTGCCAGCAGCTTCGGCAGGTTTAACTATGGCTACACCTTC
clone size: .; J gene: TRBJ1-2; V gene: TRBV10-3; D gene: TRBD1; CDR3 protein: CAISGVTGEGLRRGYTF; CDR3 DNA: TGTGCCATCAGTGGGGTAACAGGGGAAGGCTTGAGGAGGGGCTACACCTTC
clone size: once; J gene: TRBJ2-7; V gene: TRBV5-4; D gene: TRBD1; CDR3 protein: CASSPRDRTSYEQYF; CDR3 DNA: TGTGCCAGCAGCCCGAGGGACAGGACGTCCTACGAGCAGTACTTC
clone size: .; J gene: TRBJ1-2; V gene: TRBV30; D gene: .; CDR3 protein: CACSGQGYGYTF; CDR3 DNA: TGTGCCTGTTCAGGGCAGGGCTATGGCTACACCTTC
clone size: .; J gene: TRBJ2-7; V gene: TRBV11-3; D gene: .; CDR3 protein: CASSFFGSYEQYF; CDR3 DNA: TGTGCCAGCAGCTTTTTCGGCAGCTACGAGCAGTACTTC
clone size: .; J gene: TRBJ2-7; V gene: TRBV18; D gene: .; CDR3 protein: CASSPATTGGIYEQYF; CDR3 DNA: TGTGCCAGCTCACCAGCAACTACCGGCGGAATCTACGAGCAGTACTTC
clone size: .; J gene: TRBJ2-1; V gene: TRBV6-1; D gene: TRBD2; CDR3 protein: CASSEGGGNEQFF; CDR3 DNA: TGTGCCAGCAGTGAAGGGGGGGGCAATGAGCAGTTCTTC
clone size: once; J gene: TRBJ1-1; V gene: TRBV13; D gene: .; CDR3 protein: CASSMRAAAIEAFF; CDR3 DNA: TGTGCCAGCAGCATGCGGGCAGCAGCTATTGAAGCTTTCTTT
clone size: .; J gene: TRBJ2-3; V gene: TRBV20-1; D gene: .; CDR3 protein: CSARGTDTQYF; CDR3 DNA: TGCAGTGCTAGGGGGACAGATACGCAGTATTTT
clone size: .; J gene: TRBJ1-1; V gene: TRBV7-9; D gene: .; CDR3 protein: CASSWIDGYNTEAFF; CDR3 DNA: TGTGCCAGCAGCTGGATCGACGGTTACAACACTGAAGCTTTCTTT
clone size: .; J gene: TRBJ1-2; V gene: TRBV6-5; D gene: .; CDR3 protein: CASSYAGDYGYTF; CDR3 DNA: TGTGCCAGCAGTTACGCAGGGGACTATGGCTACACCTTC
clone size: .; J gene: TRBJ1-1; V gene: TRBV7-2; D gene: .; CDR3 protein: CASSLFRAGSMRTEAFF; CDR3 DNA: TGTGCCAGCAGCTTATTCAGGGCAGGGAGTATGAGAACTGAAGCTTTCTTT
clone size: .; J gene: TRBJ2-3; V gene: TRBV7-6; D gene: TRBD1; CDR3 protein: CASSLGQGLDTDTQYF; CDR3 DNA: TGTGCCAGCAGCTTAGGACAGGGATTGGACACAGATACGCAGTATTTT
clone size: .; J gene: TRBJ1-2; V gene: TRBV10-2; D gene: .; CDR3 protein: CASSDQPPGYQGYTF; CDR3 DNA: TGCGCCAGCAGTGACCAACCGCCAGGCTACCAGGGCTACACCTTC
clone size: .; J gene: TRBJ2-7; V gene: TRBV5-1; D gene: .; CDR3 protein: CASSLRGYEQYF; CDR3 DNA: TGCGCCAGCAGCTTGAGGGGGTACGAGCAGTACTTC
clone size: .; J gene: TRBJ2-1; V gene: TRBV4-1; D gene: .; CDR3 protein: CASSHRLGVGEQFF; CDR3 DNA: TGCGCCAGCAGCCATCGGTTAGGCGTGGGTGAGCAGTTCTTC
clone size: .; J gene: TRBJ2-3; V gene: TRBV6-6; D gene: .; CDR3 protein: CASSTPPDGGAQYF; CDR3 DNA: TGTGCCAGCAGTACCCCACCGGACGGGGGCGCGCAGTATTTT
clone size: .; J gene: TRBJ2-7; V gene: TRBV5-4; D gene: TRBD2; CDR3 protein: CASNTRTSGSYEQYF; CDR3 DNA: TGTGCCAGCAACACTCGGACTAGCGGATCCTACGAGCAGTACTTC
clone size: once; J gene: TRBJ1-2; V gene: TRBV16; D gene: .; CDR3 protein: CASSQQPGRRNYGYTF; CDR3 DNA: TGTGCCAGCAGCCAACAACCGGGGAGAAGGAACTATGGCTACACCTTC